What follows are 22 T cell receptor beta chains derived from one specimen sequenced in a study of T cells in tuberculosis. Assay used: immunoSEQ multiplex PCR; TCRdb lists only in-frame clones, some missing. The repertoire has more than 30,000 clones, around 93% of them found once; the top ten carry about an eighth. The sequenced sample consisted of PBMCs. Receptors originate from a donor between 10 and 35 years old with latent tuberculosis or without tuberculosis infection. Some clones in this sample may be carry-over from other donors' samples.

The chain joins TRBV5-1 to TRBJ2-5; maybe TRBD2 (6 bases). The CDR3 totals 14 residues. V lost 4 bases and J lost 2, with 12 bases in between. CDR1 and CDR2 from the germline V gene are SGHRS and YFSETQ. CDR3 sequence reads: CASSPRERQETQYF. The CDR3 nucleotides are TGCGCCAGCAGCCCCCGGGAGAGGCAAGAGACCCAGTACTTC.

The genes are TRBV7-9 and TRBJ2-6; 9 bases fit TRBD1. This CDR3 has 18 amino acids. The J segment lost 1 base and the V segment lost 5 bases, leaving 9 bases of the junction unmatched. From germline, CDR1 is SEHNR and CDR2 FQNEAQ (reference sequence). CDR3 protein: CASSTRDRALSGANVLTF. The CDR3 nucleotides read TGTGCCAGCAGCACCCGGGACAGGGCTCTTTCTGGGGCCAACGTCCTGACTTTC.

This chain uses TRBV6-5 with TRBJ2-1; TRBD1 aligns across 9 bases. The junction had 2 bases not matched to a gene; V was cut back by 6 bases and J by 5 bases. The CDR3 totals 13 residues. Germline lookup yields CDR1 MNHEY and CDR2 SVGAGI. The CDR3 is CASRDRGNNEQFF. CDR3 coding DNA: TGTGCCAGCAGGGACAGGGGAAACAATGAGCAGTTCTTC.

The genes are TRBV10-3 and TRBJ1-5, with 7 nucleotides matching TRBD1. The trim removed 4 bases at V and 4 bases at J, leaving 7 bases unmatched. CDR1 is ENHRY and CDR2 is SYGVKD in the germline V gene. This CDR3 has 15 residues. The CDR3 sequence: CAISGFPGGNQPQHF. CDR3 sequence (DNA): TGTGCCATCAGTGGGTTCCCAGGGGGTAATCAGCCCCAGCATTTT.

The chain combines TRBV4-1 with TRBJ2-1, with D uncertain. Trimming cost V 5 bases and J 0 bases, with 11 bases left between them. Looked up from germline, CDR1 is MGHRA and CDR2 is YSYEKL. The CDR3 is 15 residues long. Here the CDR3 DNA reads TGCGCCAGCAGCATACAGACGGACTCCTACAATGAGCAGTTCTTC. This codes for CASSIQTDSYNEQFF.

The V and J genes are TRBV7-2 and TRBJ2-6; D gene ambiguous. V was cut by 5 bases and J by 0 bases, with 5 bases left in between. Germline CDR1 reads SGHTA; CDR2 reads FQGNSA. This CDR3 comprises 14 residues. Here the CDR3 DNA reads TGTGCCAGCAGCCTAAACTCTGGGGCCAACGTCCTGACTTTC. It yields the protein CASSLNSGANVLTF.

The CDR3 coding sequence is TGTGCCAGCACCGGACAGGCGTCGAACACTGAAGCTTTCTTT. This sequence encodes CASTGQASNTEAFF. This chain joins TRBV6-5 and TRBJ1-1, with 7 positions matching TRBD1. The CDR3 contains 14 residues. Germline CDR1 reads MNHEY; CDR2 reads SVGAGI. With 7 bases clipped from V and 1 base from J, the junction kept 6 bases outside the gene matches.

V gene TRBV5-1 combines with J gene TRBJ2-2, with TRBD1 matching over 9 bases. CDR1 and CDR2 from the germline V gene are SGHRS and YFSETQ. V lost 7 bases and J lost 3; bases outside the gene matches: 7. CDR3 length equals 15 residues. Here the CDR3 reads CASDAGTGYTGELFF. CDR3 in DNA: TGCGCCAGCGATGCCGGGACAGGGTACACCGGGGAGCTGTTTTTT.

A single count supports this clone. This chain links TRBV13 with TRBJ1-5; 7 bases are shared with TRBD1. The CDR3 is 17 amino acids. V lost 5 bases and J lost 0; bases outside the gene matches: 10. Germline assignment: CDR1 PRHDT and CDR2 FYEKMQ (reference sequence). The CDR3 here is CASSRNRDSYSNQPQHF. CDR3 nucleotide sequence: TGTGCCAGCAGCCGAAACCGGGACAGCTATAGCAATCAGCCCCAGCATTTT. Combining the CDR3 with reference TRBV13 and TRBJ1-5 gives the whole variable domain AAGVIQSPRHLIKEKRETATLKCYPIPRHDTVYWYQQGPGQDPQFLISFYEKMQSDKGSIPDRFSAQQFSDYHSELNMSSLELGDSALYFCASSRNRDSYSNQPQHFGDGTRLSIL.

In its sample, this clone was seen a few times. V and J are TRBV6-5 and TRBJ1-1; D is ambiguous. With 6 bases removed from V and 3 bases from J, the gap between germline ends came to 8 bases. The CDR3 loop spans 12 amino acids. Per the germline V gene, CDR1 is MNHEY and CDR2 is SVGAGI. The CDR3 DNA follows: TGTGCCAGCAGGAGGTGGGACACTGAAGCTTTCTTT. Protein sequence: CASRRWDTEAFF.

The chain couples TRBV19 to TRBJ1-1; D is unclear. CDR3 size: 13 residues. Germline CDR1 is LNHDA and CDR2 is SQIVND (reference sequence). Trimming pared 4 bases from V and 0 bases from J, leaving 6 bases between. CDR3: CASSTSMNTEAFF. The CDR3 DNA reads TGTGCCAGTAGTACTAGCATGAACACTGAAGCTTTCTTT.

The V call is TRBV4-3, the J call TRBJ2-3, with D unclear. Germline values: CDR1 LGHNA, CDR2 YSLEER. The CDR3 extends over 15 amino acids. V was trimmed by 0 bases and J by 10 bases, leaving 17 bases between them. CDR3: CASSQESRFTFAQYF. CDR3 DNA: TGCGCCAGCAGCCAAGAAAGTCGGTTTACCTTTGCGCAGTATTTT.

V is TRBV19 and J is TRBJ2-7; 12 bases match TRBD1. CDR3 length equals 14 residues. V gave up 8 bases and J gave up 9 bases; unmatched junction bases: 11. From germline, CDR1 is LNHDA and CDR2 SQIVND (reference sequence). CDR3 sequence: CASSVGQGAFWQYF. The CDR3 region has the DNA TGTGCCAGTTCCGTGGGACAGGGGGCATTTTGGCAGTACTTC.

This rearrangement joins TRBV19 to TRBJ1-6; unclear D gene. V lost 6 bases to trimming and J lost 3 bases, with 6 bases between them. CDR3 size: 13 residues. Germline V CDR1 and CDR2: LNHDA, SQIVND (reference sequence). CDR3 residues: CASSRDYNSPLHF. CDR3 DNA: TGTGCCAGTAGCCGGGACTATAATTCACCCCTCCACTTT. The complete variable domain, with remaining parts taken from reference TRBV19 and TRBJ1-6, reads DGGITQSPKYLFRKEGQNVTLSCEQNLNHDAMYWYRQDPGQGLRLIYYSQIVNDFQKGDIAEGYSVSREKKESFPLTVTSAQKNPTAFYLCASSRDYNSPLHFGNGTRLTVT.

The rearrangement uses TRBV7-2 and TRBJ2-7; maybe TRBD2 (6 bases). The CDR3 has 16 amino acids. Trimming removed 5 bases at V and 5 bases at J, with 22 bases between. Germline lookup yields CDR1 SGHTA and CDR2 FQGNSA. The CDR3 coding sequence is TGTGCCAGCAGCCCAGCGGGCAGCGTTACAAGGGACGAGCAGTACTTC. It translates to CASSPAGSVTRDEQYF.

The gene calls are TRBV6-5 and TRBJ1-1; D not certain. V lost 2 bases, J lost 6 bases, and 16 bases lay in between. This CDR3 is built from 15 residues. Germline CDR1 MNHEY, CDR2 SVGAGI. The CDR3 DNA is TGTGCCAGCAGTTACGAAAGAGTGCCGAGCGCTGAAGCTTTCTTT. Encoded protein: CASSYERVPSAEAFF.

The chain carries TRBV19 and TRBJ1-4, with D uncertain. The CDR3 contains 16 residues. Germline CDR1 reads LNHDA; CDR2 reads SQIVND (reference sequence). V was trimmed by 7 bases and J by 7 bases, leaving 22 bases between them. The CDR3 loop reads CASIDGGSSGGEKLFF. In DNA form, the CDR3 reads TGTGCCAGTATAGATGGTGGCAGCTCGGGAGGTGAAAAACTGTTTTTT. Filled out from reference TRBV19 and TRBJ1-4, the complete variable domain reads DGGITQSPKYLFRKEGQNVTLSCEQNLNHDAMYWYRQDPGQGLRLIYYSQIVNDFQKGDIAEGYSVSREKKESFPLTVTSAQKNPTAFYLCASIDGGSSGGEKLFFGSGTQLSVL.

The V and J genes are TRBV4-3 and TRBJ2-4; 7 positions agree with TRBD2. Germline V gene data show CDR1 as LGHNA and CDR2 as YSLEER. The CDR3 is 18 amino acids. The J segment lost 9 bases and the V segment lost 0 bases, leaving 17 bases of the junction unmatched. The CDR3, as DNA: TGCGCCAGCAGCCAAGATAGCCCCCGAGCGGGGATGCGGGGCATTCAGTACTTC. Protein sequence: CASSQDSPRAGMRGIQYF.

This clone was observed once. The DNA for the CDR3 is TGTGCCAGCGCCCGGGACACTTCCTACGAGCAGTACGTC. The encoded protein is CASARDTSYEQYV. The chain uses TRBV6-6 and TRBJ2-7; D is perhaps TRBD1 (6 bases). Germline V gene data show CDR1 as MNHNY and CDR2 as SVGAGI (reference sequence). The CDR3 covers 13 residues. Trimming left V 8 bases short and J 1 base short, with 12 bases between.

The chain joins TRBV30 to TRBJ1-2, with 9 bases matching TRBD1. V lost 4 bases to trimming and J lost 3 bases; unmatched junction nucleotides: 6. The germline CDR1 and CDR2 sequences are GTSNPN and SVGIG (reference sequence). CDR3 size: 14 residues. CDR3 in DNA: TGTGCCTGGAACCCGGACAGGGGCTACTATGGCTACACCTTC. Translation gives CAWNPDRGYYGYTF.

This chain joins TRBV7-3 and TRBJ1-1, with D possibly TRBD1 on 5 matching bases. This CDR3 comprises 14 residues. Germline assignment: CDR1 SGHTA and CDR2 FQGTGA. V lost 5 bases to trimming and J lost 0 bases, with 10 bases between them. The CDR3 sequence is CASSPTALNTEAFF. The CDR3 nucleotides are TGTGCCAGCAGCCCGACAGCCCTGAACACTGAAGCTTTCTTT.

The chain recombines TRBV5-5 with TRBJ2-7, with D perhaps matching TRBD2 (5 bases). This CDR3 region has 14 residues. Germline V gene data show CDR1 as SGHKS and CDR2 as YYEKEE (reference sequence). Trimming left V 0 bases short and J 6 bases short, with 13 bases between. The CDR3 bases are TGTGCCAGCAGCTTGGCCGGAAGGGAGTCCGAGCAGTACTTC. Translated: CASSLAGRESEQYF.